This T cell receptor beta chain was captured in a study of T cells after yellow fever vaccination. The overall study: Preparation used SMART-Seq v4 Ultra Low Input for the low-cell-number fractions.

5'RACE template switching produced TCR cDNA carrying a universal primer site and UMIs. Each CDR3 protein is one row after TCRdb ran MiXCR on the 5' RACE reads. The sample records about 210,000 distinct CDR3 sequences, roughly 6.2% being singletons. This CDR3 is built from 14 residues. The V end lost 8 bases, the J end lost 4 bases, and 17 bases lay between the germline ends. This clonotype was sampled from a man aged 25 to 40 who received the YFV17D yellow fever vaccine. Specimen: CD4+ T cells sorted from PBMCs, collected on the day of the yellow fever booster vaccination. The chain carries TRBV12-3 or TRBV12-4 and TRBJ1-1, with a tentative D call TRBD1 (5 bases). CDR3 nucleotide sequence: TGTGCCAGCGGCGTCGAAGGAGGGGTCACTGAAGCTTTCTTT. Translated: CASGVEGGVTEAFF.